This paragraph reports one TCR beta chain. The antigen remains unidentified. The source of the sample is a study of cytomegalovirus exposure and HLA in healthy donors. Study conclusions and caveats: Listed as cytomegalovirus-associated were 150 or so TCR beta chains. In vitro, three CMV-associated chains proved specific for CMV antigens.

Germline V gives CDR1 SGHRS, CDR2 YFSETQ. V lost 0 bases to trimming and J lost 4 bases; unmatched junction nucleotides: 3. The CDR3 loop spans 16 amino acids. PCR used 60 Vbeta primers and 13 Jbeta primers. Measured with immunoSEQ multiplex PCR; TCRdb has only the in-frame clones, and not every one. The table has some 130,000 clones, over 70% seen once. The chain carries TRBV5-1 and TRBJ2-1, with 11 bases aligning to TRBD2. The source material was PBMCs. The clonotype was recovered from a woman between 40 and 50 years old in good health and CMV-seronegative. The CDR3 spells CASSLVGTSGYNEQFF. The CDR3 coding sequence is TGCGCCAGCAGCTTGGTTGGGACTAGCGGATACAATGAGCAGTTCTTC.